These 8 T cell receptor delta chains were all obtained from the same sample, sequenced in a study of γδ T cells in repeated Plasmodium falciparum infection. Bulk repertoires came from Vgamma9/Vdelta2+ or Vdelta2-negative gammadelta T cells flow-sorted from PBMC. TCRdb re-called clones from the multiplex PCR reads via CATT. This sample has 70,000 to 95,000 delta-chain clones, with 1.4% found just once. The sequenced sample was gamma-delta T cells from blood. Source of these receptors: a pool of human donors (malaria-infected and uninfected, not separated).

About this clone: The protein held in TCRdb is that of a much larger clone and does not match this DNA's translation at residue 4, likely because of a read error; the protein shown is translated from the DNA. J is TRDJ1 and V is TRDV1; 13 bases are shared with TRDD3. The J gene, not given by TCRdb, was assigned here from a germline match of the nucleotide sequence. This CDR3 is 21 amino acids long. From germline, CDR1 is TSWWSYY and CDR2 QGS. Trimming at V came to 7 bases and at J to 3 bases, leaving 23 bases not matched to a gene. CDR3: CALEGPFPPSTGGYAPDKLIF. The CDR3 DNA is TGTGCTCTTGAGGGTCCGTTCCCTCCCAGTACTGGGGGATACGCTCCCGATAAACTCATCTTT.

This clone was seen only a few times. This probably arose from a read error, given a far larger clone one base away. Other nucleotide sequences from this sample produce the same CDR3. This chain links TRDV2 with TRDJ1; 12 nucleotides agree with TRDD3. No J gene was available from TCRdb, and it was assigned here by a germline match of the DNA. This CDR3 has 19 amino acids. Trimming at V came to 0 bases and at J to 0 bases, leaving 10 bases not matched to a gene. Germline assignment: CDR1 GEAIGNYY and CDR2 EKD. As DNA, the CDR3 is TGTGCCTGTGACACCTTAGTACTGGGGGATACACGGGACACCGATAAACTCATCTTT. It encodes CACDTLVLGDTRDTDKLIF.

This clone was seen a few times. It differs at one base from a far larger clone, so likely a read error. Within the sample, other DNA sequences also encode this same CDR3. CDR3 nucleotides: TGTGCTCTTGGGGAACTAGAGGGCTTCCTACGTTCATACTGGGGGATACACACCGATAAACTCATCTTT. Its translation is CALGELEGFLRSYWGIHTDKLIF. The V call is TRDV1, the J call TRDJ1; TRDD3 aligns across 12 bases. TCRdb is silent on the J gene; assignment here came from matching the DNA to germline. Germline V lookup: CDR1 TSWWSYY, CDR2 QGS. J lost 0 bases, V lost 0 bases, and 20 bases had no gene match. This CDR3 comprises 23 residues.

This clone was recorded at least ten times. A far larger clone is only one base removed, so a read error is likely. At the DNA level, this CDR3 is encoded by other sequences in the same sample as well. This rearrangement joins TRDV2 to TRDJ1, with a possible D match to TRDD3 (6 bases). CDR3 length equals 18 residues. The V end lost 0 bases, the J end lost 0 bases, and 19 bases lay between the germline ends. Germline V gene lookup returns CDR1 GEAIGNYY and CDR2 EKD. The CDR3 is CACDTVALGLGYTDKLIF. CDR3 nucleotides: TGTGCCTGTGACACCGTGGCGCTGGGGCTAGGTTACACCGATAAACTCATCTTT.

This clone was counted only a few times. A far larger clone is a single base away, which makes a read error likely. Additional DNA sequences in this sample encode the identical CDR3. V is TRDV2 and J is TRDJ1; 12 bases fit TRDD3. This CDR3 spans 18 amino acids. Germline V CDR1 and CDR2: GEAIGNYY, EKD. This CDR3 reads CACDTLLGDTQYTDKLIF. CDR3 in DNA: TGTGCCTGTGACACGCTACTGGGGGATACTCAGTACACCGATAAGCTCATCTTT.

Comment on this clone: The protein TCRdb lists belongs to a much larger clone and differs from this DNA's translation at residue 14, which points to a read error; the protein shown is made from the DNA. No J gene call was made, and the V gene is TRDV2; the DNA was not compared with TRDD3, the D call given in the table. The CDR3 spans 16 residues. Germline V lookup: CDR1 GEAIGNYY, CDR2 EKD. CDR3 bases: TGTGCCTGTGACGAACTACTGGGGGGATACACCGATAAACCCATCTTT. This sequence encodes CACDELLGGYTDKPIF.

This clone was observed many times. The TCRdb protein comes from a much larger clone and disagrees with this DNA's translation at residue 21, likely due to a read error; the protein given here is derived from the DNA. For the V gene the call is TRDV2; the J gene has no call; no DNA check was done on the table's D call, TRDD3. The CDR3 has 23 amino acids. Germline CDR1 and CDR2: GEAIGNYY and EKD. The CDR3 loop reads CACDTIDSSWKTGDVTATDKPIF. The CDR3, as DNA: TGTGCCTGTGACACCATTGACTCTTCCTGGAAGACTGGGGATGTTACGGCGACCGATAAACCCATCTTT.

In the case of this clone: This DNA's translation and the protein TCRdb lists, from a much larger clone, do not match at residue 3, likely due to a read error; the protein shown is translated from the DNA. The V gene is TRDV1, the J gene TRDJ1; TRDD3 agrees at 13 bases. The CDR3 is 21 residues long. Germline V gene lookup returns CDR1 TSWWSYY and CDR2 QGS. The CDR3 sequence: CAPGDLDGTGGYVIYTDKLIF. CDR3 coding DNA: TGTGCTCCTGGGGATCTGGACGGTACTGGGGGATACGTCATATACACCGATAAACTCATCTTT.